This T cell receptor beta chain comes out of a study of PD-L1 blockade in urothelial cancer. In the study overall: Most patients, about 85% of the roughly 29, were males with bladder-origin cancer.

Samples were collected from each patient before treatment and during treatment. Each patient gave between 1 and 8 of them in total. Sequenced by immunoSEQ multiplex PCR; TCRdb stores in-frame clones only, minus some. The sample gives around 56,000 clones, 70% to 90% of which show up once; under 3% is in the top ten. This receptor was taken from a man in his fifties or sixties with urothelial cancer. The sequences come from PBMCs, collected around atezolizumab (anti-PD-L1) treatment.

The CDR3 DNA follows: TGTGCCAGCAGTTTGGCGACCGGGACAGGGGTAAACACCATATATTTT. It is translated as CASSLATGTGVNTIYF. V gene TRBV28 combines with J gene TRBJ1-3; 10 nucleotides agree with TRBD1. Trimming cost V 3 bases and J 6 bases; bases outside gene matches: 8. The CDR3 is 16 residues long. From germline, CDR1 is MDHEN and CDR2 SYDVKM.